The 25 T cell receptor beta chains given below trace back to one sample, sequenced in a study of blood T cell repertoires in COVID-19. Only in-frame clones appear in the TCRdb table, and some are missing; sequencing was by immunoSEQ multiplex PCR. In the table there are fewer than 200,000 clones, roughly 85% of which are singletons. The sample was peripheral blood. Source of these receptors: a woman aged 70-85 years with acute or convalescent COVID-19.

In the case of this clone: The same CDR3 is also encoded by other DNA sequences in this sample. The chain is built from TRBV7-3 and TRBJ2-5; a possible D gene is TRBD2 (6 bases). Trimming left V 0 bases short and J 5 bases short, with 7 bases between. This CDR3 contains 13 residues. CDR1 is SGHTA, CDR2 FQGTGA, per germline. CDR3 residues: CASSLTRGETQYF. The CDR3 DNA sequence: TGTGCCAGCAGCTTAACGCGGGGTGAGACCCAGTACTTC.

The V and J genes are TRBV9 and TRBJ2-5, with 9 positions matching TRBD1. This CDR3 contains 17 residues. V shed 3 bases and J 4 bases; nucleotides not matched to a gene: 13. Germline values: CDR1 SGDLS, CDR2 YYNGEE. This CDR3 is CASSATGGARLGETQYF. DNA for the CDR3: TGTGCCAGCAGCGCTACAGGGGGCGCCAGGCTCGGAGAGACCCAGTACTTC.

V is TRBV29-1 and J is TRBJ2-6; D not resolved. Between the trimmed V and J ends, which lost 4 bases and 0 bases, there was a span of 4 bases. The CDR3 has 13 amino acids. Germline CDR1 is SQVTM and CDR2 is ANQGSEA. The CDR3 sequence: CSVAVSGANVLTF. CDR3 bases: TGCAGCGTTGCTGTCTCTGGGGCCAACGTCCTGACTTTC. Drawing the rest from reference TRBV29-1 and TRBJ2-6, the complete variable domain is SAVISQKPSRDICQRGTSLTIQCQVDSQVTMMFWYRQQPGQSLTLIATANQGSEATYESGFVIDKFPISRPNLTFSTLTVSNMSPEDSSIYLCSVAVSGANVLTFGAGSRLTVL.

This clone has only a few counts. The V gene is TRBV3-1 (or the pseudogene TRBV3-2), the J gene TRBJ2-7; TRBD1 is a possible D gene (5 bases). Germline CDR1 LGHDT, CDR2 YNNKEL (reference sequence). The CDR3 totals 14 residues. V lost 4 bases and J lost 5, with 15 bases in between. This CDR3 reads CASSLKGARHEQYF. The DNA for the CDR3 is TGTGCCAGCAGCCTCAAAGGGGCGAGACACGAGCAGTACTTC.

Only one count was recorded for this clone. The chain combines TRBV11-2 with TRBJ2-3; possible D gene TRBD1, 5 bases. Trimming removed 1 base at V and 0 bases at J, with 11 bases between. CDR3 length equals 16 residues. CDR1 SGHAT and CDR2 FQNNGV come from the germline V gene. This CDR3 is CASSLGQDTSTDTQYF. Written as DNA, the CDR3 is TGTGCCAGCAGCTTAGGTCAGGACACTAGCACAGATACGCAGTATTTT.

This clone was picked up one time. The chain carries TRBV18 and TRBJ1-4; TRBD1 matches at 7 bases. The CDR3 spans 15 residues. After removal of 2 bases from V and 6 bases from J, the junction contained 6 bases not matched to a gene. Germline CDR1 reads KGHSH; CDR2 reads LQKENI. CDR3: CASSPSTGWDEKLFF. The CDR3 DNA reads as TGTGCCAGCTCACCATCGACAGGGTGGGATGAAAAACTGTTTTTT.

The chain's CDR3 is CATSAGRGTEAFF. CDR3 bases: TGTGCCACCAGCGCGGGTCGGGGCACTGAAGCTTTCTTT. V gene TRBV19 combines with J gene TRBJ1-1; D unresolved. Looked up from germline, CDR1 is LNHDA and CDR2 is SQIVND (reference sequence). This CDR3 region has 13 residues. Between the trimmed V and J ends, which lost 10 bases and 4 bases, there was a span of 16 bases.

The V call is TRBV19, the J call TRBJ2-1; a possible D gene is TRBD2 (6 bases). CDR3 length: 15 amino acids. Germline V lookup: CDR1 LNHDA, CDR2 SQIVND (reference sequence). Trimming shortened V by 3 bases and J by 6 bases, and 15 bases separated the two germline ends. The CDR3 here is CASSIFPGSPNEQFF. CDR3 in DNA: TGTGCCAGTAGTATTTTTCCCGGGAGCCCCAATGAGCAGTTCTTC.

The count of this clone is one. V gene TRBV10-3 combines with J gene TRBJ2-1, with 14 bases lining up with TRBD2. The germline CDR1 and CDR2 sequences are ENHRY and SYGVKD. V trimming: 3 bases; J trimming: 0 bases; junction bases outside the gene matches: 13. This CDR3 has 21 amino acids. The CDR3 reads CAISEPRGLAGGRSSYNEQFF. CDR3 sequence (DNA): TGTGCCATCAGTGAACCAAGAGGACTAGCGGGAGGACGGAGCTCCTACAATGAGCAGTTCTTC.

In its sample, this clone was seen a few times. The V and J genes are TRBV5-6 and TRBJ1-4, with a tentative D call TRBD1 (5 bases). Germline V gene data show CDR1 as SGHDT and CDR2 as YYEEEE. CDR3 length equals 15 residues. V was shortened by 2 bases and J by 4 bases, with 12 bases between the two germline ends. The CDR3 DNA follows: TGTGCCAGCAGCTTCCTCACAGGCCGTAATGAAAAACTGTTTTTT. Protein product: CASSFLTGRNEKLFF.

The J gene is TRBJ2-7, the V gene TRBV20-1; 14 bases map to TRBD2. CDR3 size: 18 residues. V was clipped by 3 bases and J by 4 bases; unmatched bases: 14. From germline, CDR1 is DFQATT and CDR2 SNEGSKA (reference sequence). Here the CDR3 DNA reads TGCAGTGCTAGTGGGGGACTAGCGGGAGTTGGGGTGATTTACGAGCAGTACTTC. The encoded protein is CSASGGLAGVGVIYEQYF.

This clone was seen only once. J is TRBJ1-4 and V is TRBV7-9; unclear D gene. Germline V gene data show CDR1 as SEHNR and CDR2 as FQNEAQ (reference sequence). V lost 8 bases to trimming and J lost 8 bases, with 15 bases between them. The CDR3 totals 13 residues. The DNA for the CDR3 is TGTGCCAGCCGCCTCGACATCTCGGAAAAACTGTTTTTT. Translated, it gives CASRLDISEKLFF.

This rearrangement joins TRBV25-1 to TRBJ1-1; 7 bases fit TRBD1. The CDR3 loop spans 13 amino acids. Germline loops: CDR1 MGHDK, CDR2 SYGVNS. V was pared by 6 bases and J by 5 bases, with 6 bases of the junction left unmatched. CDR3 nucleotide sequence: TGTGCCAGCAGCGGAACAGGGGATACTGAAGCTTTCTTT. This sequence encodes CASSGTGDTEAFF.

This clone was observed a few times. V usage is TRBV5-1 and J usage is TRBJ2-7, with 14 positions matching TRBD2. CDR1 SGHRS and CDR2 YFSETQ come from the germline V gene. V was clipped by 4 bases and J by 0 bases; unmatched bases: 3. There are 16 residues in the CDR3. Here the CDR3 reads CASSPGTSGSSYEQYF. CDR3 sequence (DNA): TGCGCCAGCAGCCCTGGGACTAGCGGGAGCTCCTACGAGCAGTACTTC.

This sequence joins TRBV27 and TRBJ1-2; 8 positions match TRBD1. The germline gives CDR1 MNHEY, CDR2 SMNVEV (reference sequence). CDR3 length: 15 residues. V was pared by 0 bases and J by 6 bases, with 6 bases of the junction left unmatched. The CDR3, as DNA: TGTGCCAGCAGTTTATCGCTCGGACAGGGCAATGGCTACACCTTC. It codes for CASSLSLGQGNGYTF.

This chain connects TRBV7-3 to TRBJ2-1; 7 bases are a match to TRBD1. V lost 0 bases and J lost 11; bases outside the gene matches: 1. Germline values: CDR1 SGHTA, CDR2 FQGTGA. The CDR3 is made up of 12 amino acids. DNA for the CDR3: TGTGCCAGCAGCTTAACGGGACAGAAGCAGTTCTTC. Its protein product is CASSLTGQKQFF.

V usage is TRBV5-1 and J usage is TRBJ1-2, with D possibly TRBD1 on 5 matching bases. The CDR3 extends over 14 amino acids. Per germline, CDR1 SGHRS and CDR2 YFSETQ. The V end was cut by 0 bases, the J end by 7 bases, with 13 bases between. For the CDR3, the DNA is TGCGCCAGCAGCTTGGGGGGGACTCTTGGTGGCTACACCTTC. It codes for CASSLGGTLGGYTF.

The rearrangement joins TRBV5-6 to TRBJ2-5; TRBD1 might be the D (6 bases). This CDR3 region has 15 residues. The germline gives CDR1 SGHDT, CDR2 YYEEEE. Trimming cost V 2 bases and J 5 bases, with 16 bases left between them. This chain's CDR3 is CASSFPRGFEETQYF. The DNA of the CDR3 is TGTGCCAGCAGCTTCCCCAGGGGATTTGAGGAGACCCAGTACTTC.

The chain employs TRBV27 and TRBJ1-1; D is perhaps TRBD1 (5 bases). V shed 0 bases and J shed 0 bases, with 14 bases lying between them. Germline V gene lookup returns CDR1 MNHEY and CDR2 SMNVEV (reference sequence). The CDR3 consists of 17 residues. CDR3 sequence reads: CASSLSGGRQLNTEAFF. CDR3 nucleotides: TGTGCCAGCAGTTTATCCGGGGGGAGGCAGTTGAACACTGAAGCTTTCTTT.

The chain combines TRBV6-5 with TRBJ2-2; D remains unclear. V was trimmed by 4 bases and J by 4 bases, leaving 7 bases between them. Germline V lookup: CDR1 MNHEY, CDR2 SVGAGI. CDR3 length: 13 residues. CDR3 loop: CASSWSGTGELFF. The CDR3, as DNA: TGTGCCAGCAGTTGGAGTGGCACCGGGGAGCTGTTTTTT.

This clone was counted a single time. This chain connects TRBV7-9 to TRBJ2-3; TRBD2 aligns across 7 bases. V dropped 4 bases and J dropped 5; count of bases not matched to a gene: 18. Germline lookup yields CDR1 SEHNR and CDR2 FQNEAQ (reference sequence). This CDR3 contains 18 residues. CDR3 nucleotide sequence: TGTGCCAGCAGCTCCCCCCCTGGGCTGGGCGGGAGCGTAGATACGCAGTATTTT. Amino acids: CASSSPPGLGGSVDTQYF. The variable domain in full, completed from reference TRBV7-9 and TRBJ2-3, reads DTGVSQNPRHKITKRGQNVTFRCDPISEHNRLYWYRQTLGQGPEFLTYFQNEAQLEKSRLLSDRFSAERPKGSFSTLEIQRTEQGDSAMYLCASSSPPGLGGSVDTQYFGPGTRLTVL.

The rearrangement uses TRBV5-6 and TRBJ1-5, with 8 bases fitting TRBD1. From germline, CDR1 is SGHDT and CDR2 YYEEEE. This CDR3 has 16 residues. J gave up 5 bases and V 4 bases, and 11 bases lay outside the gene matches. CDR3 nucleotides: TGTGCCAGCAGCAAATACGGACAGGGTCAATATCAGCCCCAGCATTTT. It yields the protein CASSKYGQGQYQPQHF.

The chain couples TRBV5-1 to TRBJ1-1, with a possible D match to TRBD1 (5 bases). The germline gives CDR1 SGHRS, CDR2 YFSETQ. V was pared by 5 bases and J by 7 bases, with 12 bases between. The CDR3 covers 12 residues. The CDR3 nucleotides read TGCGCCAGCAGTCAAGACAGATTTGAAGCTTTCTTT. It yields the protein CASSQDRFEAFF.

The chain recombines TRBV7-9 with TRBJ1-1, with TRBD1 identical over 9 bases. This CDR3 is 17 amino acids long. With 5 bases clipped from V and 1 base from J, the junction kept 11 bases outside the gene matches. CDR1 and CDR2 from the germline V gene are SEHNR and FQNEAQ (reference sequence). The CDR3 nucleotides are TGTGCCAGCAGCCCACAGGGGGCAGGACCTAAGAACACTGAAGCTTTCTTT. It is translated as CASSPQGAGPKNTEAFF.

CDR3 DNA sequence: TGTGCCAGCAGCTCAACAGACCTCTCCTACGAGCAGTACTTC. Translating it yields CASSSTDLSYEQYF. The chain joins TRBV11-1 to TRBJ2-7; D gene uncertain. The V gene's germline CDR1 is SGHAT and CDR2 FQDESV (reference sequence). V shed 4 bases and J shed 0 bases, with 10 bases lying between them. The CDR3 is made up of 14 amino acids.